This TCR beta chain was sequenced during a study of tumor-infiltrating lymphocytes in oesophageal squamous cell carcinoma (dated by TCRdb to the mid-2010s). A word on this clonotype: The antigen it recognizes is unknown. One base away there is no much larger clone; base qualities are not given.

CDR1 and CDR2, looked up from the germline V gene, are SGHTA and FQGNSA. The CDR3 spans 16 residues, from the cysteine through the phenylalanine. Only CDR3 DNA remains: 48 bases, in frame from the first base. To prepare the library, PCR was applied. Sequencing was performed on an Illumina HiSeq 2000. TCRdb ran its own pipeline on the public reads, namely fastp trimming at Q25 and MiXCR clone calling, and kept in-frame beta chains. Rows are combined by CDR3 protein, so each entry shows the most common genes and DNA. This sample gives fewer than 25,000 distinct CDR3 sequences in total; less than 45% of them show up just once. The leading ten clones occupy around 35% of the sample.

The sequence derives from a male donor with esophageal squamous cell carcinoma. The chain is made from TRBV7-2 and TRBJ2-4; the D gene is perhaps TRBD1 or TRBD2, as each covers 5 bases. The J call could be wrong; TRBJ2-7 is a better fit for the DNA end. Sequencing input: esophageal tumor tissue. The CDR3 region: CASSLRPGQSSYEQYF. Here is the DNA: TGTGCCAGCAGCTTACGCCCGGGGCAGTCGTCCTACGAGCAGTACTTC.